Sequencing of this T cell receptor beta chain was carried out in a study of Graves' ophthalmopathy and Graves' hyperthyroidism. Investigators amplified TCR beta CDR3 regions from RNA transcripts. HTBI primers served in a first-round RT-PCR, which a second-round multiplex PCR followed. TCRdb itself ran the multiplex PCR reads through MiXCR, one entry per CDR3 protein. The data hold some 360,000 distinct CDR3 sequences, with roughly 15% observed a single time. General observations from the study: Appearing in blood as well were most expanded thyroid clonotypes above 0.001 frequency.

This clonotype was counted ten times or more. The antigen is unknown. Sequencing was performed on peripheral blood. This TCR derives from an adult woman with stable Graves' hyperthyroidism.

The DNA of the CDR3 is TGCAGCGTTTACCTCACTGAAGCTTTCTTT. It translates to CSVYLTEAFF. The chain couples TRBV29-1 to TRBJ1-1, with D unclear. Trimming pared 5 bases from V and 4 bases from J, leaving 5 bases between. CDR1 is SQVTM and CDR2 is ANQGSEA in the germline V gene. The CDR3 consists of 10 residues.